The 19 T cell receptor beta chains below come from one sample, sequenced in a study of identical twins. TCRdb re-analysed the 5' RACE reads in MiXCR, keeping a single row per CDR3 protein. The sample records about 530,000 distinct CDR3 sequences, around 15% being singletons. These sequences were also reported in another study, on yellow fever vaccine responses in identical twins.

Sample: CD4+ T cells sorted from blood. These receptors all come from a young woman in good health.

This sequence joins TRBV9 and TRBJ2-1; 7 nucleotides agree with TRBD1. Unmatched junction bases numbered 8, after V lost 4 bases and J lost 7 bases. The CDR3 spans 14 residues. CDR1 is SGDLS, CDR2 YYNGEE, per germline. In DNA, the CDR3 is TGTGCCAGCAGCAACAATCGGGACAGAAATGAGCAGTTCTTC. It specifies CASSNNRDRNEQFF.

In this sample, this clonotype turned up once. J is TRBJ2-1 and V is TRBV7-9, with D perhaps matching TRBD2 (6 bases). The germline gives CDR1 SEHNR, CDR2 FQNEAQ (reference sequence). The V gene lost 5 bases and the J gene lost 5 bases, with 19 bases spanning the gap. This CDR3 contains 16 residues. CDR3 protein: CASSGVAGTPNNEQFF. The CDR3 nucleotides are TGTGCCAGCAGCGGGGTAGCCGGGACTCCAAACAATGAGCAGTTCTTC.

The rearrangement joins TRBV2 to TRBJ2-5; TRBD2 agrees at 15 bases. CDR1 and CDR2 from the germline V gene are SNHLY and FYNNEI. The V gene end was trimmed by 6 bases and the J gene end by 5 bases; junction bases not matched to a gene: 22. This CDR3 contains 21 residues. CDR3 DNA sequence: TGTGCCAGCAGAGCCGGGAGGGGGACTAGCGGGGGGAAAGCCTTTTCGGAGACCCAGTACTTC. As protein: CASRAGRGTSGGKAFSETQYF.

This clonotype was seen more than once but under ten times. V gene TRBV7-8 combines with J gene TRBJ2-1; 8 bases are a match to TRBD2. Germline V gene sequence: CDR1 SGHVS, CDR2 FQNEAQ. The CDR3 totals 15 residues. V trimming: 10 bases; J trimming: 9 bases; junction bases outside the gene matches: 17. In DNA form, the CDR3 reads TGTGCCACCACGACGGCGGGGGGTAATACAGGTGAGCAGTTCTTC. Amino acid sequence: CATTTAGGNTGEQFF.

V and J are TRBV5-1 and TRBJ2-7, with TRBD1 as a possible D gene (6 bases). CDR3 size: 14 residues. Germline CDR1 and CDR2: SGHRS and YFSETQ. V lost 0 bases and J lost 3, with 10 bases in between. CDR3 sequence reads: CASSLVGRGYEQYF. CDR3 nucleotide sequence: TGCGCCAGCAGCTTGGTAGGCAGGGGCTACGAGCAGTACTTC.

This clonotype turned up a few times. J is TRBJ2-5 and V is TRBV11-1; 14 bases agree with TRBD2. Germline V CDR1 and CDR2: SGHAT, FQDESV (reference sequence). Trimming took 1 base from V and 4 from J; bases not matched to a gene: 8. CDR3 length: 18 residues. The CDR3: CASSLVLGLAGEGETQYF. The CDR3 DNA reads TGTGCCAGCAGCTTAGTTCTGGGACTAGCGGGAGAGGGAGAGACCCAGTACTTC.

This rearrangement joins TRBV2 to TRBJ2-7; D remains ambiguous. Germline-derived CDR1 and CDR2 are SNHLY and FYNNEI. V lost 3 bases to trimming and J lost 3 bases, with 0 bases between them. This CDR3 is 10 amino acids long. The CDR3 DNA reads TGTGCCAGCAGTGACTACGAGCAGTACTTC. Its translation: CASSDYEQYF.

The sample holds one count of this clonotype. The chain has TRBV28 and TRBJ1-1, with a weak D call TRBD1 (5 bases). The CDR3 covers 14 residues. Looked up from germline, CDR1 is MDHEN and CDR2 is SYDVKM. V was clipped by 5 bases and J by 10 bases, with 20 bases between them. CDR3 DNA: TGTGCCAGCAGTAATCCGGGACCTAGGGTTGTAGCTTTCTTT. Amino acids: CASSNPGPRVVAFF.

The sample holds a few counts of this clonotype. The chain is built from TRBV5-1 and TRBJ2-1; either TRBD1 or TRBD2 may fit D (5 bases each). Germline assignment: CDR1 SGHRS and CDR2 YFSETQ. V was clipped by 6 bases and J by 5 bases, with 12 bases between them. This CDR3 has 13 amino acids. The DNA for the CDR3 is TGCGCCAGCAAGAGGGGCGAGAACAATGAGCAGTTCTTC. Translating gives CASKRGENNEQFF.

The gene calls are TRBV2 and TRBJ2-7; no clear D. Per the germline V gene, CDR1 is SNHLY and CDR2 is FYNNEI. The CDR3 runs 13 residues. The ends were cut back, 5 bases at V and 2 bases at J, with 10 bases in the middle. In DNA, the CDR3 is TGTGCCAGCAGTTCGCGGAAGACCTACGAGCAGTACTTC. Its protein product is CASSSRKTYEQYF. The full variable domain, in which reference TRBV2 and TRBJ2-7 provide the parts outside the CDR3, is EPEVTQTPSHQVTQMGQEVILRCVPISNHLYFYWYRQILGQKVEFLVSFYNNEISEKSEIFDDQFSVERPDGSNFTLKIRSTKLEDSAMYFCASSSRKTYEQYFGPGTRLTVT.

CDR3 region: CASSDAGGKVDTQYF. The CDR3 coding sequence is TGTGCCAGCAGTGACGCAGGGGGGAAGGTAGATACGCAGTATTTT. The V gene is TRBV2, the J gene TRBJ2-3; TRBD1 is a possible D gene (7 bases). Trimming took 3 bases from V and 5 from J, leaving 15 bases between them. This CDR3 comprises 15 residues. CDR1 SNHLY and CDR2 FYNNEI come from the germline V gene.

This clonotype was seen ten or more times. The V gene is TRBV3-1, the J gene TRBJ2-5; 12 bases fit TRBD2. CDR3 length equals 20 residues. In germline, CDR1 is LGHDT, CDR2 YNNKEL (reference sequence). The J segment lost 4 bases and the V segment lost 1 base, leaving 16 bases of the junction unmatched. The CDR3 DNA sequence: TGTGCCAGCAGCCAAGGTTTAGAGACTAGCGGGAGCCAAGGGGGAGAGACCCAGTACTTC. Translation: CASSQGLETSGSQGGETQYF.

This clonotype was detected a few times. The CDR3 protein is CASRARVGYGYTF. The CDR3 DNA is TGTGCCAGCAGAGCTCGGGTAGGCTATGGCTACACCTTC. V is TRBV25-1 and J is TRBJ1-2; the D is unclear. Trimming removed 6 bases at V and 4 bases at J, with 12 bases between. This CDR3 has 13 residues. Germline CDR1 MGHDK, CDR2 SYGVNS.

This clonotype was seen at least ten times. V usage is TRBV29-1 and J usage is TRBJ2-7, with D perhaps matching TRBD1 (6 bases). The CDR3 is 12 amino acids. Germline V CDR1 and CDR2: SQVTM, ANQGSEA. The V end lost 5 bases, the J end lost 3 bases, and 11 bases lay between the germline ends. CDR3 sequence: CSVTGLIYEQYF. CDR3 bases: TGCAGCGTTACAGGGTTAATCTACGAGCAGTACTTC.

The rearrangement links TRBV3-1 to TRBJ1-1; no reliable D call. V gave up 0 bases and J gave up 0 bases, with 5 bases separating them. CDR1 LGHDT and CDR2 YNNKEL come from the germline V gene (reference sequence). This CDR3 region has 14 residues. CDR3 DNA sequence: TGTGCCAGCAGCCAAGACAGCTTGAACACTGAAGCTTTCTTT. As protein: CASSQDSLNTEAFF.

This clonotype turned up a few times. CDR3 protein: CASSPDRVDNEQFF. CDR3 DNA sequence: TGTGCCAGCAGCCCTGACAGGGTAGACAATGAGCAGTTCTTC. The rearrangement uses TRBV7-9 and TRBJ2-1; 7 positions agree with TRBD1. This CDR3 region has 14 residues. From germline, CDR1 is SEHNR and CDR2 FQNEAQ (reference sequence). The junction had 6 bases not matched to a gene; V was cut back by 5 bases and J by 5 bases.

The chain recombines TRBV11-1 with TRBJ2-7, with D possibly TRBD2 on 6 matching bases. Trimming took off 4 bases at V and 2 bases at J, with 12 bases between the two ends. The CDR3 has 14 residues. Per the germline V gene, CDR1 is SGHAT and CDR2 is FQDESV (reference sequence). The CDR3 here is CASSSGLMAYEQYF. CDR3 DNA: TGTGCCAGCAGCTCCGGACTAATGGCCTACGAGCAGTACTTC.

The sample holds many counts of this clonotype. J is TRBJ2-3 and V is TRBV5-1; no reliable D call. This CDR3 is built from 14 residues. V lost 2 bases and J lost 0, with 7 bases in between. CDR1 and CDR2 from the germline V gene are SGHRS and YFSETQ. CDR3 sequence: CASSFDQSTDTQYF. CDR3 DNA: TGCGCCAGCAGCTTCGACCAGAGCACAGATACGCAGTATTTT.

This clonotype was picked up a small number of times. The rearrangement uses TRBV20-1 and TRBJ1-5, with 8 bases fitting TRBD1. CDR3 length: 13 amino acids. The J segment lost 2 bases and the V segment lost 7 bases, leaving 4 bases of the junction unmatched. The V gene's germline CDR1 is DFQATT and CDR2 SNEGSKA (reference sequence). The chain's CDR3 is CSVKGQGNQPQHF. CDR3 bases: TGCAGTGTAAAGGGACAGGGCAATCAGCCCCAGCATTTT.